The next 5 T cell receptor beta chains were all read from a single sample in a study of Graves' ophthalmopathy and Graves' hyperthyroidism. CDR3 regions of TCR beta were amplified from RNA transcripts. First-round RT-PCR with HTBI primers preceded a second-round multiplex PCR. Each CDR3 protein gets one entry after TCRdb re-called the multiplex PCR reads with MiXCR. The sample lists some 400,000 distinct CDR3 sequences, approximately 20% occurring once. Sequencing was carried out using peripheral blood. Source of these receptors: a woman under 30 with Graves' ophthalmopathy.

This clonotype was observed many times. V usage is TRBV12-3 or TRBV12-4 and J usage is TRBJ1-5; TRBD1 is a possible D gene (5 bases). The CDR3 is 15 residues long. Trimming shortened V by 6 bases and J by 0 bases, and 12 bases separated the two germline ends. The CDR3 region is CASRGLGLSNQPQHF. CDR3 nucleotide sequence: TGTGCCAGCAGAGGACTGGGGCTTAGCAATCAGCCCCAGCATTTT.

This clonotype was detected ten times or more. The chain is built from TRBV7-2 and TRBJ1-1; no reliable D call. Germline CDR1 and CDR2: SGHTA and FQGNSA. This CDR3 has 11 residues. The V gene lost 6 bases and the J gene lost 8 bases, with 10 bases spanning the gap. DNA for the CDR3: TGTGCCAGCAGAGTAGGAGGGGAAGCTTTCTTT. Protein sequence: CASRVGGEAFF.

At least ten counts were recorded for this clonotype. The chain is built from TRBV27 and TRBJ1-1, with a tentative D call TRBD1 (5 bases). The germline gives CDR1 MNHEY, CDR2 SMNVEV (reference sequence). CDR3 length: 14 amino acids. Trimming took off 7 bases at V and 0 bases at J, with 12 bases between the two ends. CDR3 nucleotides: TGTGCCAGCATCCCCGGGACGGTGAACACTGAAGCTTTCTTT. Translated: CASIPGTVNTEAFF.

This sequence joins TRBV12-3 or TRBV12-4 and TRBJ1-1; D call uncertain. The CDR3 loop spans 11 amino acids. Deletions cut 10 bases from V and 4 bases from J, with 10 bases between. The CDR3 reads CATASVTEAFF. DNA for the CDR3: TGTGCCACCGCGTCAGTCACTGAAGCTTTCTTT.

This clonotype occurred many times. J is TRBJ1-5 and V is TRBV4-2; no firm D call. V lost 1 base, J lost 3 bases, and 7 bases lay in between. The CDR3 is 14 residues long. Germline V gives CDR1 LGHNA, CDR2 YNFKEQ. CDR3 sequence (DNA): TGTGCCAGCAGCCAAGGAAACCTCAATCAGCCCCAGCATTTT. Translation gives CASSQGNLNQPQHF.